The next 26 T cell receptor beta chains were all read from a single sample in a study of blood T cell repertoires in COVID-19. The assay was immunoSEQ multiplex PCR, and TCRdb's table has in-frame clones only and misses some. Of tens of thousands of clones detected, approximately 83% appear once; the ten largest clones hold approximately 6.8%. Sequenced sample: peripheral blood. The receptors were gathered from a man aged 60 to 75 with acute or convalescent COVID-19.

The CDR3 protein is CASSAETGASYEQYF. The CDR3 nucleotides are TGTGCCAGCAGCGCCGAGACAGGGGCCTCCTACGAGCAGTACTTC. The chain has TRBV9 and TRBJ2-7, with TRBD1 matching 8 bases. CDR3 size: 15 residues. Germline V gene data show CDR1 as SGDLS and CDR2 as YYNGEE. After removal of 3 bases from V and 0 bases from J, the junction contained 5 bases not matched to a gene.

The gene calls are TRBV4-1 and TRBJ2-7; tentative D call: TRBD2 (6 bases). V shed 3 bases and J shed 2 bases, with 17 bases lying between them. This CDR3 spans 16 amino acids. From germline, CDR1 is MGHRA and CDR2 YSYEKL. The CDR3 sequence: CASSHDGRDGTYEQYF. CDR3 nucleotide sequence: TGCGCCAGCAGCCATGACGGGCGGGACGGGACCTACGAGCAGTACTTC.

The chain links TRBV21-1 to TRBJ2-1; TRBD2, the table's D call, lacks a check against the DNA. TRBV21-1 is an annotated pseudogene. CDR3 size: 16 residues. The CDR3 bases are TGTGCCAGCAGCAAAGCAGGGGGACTACTATACAATGAGCAGTTCTTC. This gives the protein CASSKAGGLLYNEQFF.

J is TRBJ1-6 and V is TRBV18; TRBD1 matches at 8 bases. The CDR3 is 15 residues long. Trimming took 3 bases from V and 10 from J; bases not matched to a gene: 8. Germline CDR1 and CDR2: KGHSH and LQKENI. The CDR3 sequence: CASSPGSGGISPLHF. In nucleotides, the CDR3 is TGTGCCAGCTCACCTGGCTCAGGGGGCATATCACCCCTCCACTTT. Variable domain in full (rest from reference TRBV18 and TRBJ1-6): NAGVMQNPRHLVRRRGQEARLRCSPMKGHSHVYWYRQLPEEGLKFMVYLQKENIIDESGMPKERFSAEFPKEGPSILRIQQVVRGDSAAYFCASSPGSGGISPLHFGNGTRLTVT.

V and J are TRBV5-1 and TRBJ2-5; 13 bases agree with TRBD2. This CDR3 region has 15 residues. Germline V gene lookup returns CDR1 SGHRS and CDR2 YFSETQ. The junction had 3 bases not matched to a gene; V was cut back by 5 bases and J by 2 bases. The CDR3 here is CASRTSGGTQETQYF. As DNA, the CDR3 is TGCGCCAGCAGGACTAGCGGGGGGACACAAGAGACCCAGTACTTC.

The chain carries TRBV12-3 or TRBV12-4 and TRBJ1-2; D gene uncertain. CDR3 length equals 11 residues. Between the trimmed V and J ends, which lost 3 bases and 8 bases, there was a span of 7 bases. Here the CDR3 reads CASSFSGGYTF. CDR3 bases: TGTGCCAGCAGTTTTTCGGGGGGCTACACCTTC.

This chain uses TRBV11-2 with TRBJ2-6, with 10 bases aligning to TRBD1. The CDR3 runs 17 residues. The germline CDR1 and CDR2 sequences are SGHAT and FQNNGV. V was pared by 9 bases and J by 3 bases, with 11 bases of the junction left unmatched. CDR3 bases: TGTGCCAGTATAGGGGGACAGGGGAAAGGTGGGGCCAACGTCCTGACTTTC. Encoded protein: CASIGGQGKGGANVLTF.

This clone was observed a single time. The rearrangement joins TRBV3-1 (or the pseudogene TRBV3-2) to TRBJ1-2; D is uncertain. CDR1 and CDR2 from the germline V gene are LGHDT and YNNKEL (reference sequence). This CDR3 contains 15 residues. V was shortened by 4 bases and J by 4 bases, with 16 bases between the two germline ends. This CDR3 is CASSPDPGIGYGYTF. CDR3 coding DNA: TGTGCCAGCAGCCCGGATCCCGGGATCGGCTATGGCTACACCTTC.

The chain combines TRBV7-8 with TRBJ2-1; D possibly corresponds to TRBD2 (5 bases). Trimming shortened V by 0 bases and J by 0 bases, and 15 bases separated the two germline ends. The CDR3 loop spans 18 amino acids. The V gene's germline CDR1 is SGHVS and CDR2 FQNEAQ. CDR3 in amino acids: CASSLAGGSVPSYNEQFF. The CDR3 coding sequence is TGTGCCAGCAGCTTAGCGGGTGGTAGCGTCCCCTCCTACAATGAGCAGTTCTTC.

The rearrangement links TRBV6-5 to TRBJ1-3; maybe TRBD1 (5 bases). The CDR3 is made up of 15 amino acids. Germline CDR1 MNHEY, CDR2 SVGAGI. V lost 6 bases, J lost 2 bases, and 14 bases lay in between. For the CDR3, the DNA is TGTGCCAGCAGCCAGGGCTTACCCCCTGGAAACACCATATATTTT. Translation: CASSQGLPPGNTIYF.

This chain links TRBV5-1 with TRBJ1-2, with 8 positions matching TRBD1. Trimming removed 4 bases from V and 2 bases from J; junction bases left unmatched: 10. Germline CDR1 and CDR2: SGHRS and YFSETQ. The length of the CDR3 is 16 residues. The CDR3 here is CASSRTGTTRNYGYTF. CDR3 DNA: TGCGCCAGCAGCCGGACAGGGACGACGAGGAACTATGGCTACACCTTC.

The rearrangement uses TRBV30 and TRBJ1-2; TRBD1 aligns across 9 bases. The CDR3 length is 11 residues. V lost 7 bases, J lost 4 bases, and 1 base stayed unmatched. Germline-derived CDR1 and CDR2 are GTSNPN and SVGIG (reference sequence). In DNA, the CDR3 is TGTGCCTTGGGACAGGGCTATGGCTACACCTTC. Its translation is CALGQGYGYTF.

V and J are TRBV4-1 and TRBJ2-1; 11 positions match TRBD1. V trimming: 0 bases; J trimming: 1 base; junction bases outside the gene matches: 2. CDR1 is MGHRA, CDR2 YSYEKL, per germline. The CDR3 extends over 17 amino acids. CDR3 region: CASSQDGDRGSYNEQFF. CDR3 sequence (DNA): TGCGCCAGCAGCCAAGACGGGGACAGGGGGTCCTACAATGAGCAGTTCTTC.

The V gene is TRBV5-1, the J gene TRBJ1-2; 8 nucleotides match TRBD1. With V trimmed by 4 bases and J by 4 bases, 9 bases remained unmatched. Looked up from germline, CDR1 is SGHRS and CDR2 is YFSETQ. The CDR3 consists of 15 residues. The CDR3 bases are TGCGCCAGCAGCAGAACGACAGGGGACGGCTATGGCTACACCTTC. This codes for CASSRTTGDGYGYTF.

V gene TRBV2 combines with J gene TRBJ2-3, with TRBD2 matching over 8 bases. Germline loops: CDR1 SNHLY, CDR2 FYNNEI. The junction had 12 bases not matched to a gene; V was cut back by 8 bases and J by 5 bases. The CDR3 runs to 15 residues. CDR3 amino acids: CASLDGGAKGDTQYF. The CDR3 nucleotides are TGTGCCAGCCTGGACGGGGGGGCTAAAGGAGATACGCAGTATTTT.

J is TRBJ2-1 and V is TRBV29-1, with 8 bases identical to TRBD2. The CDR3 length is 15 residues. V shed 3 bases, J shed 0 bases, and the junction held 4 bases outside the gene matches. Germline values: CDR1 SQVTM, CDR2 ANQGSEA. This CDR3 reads CSVERGESSYNEQFF. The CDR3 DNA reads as TGCAGCGTTGAGCGGGGGGAGAGCTCCTACAATGAGCAGTTCTTC.

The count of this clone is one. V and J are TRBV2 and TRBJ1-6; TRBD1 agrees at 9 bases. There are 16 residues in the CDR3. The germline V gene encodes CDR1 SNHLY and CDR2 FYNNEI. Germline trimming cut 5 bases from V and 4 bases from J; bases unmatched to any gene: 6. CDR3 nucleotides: TGTGCCAGCAGTTCGCCGGGACAGGGATATAATTCACCCCTCCACTTT. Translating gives CASSSPGQGYNSPLHF.

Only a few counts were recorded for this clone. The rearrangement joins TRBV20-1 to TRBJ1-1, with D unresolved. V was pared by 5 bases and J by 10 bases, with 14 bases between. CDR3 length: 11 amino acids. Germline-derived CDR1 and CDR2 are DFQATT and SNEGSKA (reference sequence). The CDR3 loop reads CSAGRPEGAFF. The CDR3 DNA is TGCAGTGCTGGCAGGCCCGAAGGAGCTTTCTTT.

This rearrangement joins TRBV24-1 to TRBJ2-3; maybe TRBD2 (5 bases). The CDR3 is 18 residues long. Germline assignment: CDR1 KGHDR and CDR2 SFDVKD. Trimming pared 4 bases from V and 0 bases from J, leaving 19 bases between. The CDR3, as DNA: TGTGCCACCAGTGAGCGCCCAGTCCGGCCGGGGAGCACAGATACGCAGTATTTT. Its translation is CATSERPVRPGSTDTQYF.

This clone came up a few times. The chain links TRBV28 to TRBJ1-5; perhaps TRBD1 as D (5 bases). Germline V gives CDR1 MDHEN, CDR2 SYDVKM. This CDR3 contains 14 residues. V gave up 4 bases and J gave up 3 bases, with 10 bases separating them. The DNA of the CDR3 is TGTGCCAGCAGTTCACCGACAGACAATCAGCCCCAGCATTTT. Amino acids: CASSSPTDNQPQHF.

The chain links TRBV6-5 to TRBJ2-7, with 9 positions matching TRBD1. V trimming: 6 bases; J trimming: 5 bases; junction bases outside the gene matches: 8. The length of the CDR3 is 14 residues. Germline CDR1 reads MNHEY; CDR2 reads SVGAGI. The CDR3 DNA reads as TGTGCCAGCAGGGCCGGGACAGGGATCCACGAGCAGTACTTC. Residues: CASRAGTGIHEQYF.

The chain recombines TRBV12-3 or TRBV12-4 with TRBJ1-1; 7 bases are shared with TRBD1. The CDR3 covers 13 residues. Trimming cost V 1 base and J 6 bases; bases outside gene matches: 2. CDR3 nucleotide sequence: TGTGCCAGCAGTTTAGGGCAGGGGGCTGAAGCTTTCTTT. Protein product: CASSLGQGAEAFF.

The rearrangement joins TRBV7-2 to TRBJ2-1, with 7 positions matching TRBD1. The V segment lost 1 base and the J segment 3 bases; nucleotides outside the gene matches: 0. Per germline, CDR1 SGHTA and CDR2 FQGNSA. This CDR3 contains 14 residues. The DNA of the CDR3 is TGTGCCAGCAGCTTAGGGACAGGCTACAATGAGCAGTTCTTC. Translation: CASSLGTGYNEQFF.

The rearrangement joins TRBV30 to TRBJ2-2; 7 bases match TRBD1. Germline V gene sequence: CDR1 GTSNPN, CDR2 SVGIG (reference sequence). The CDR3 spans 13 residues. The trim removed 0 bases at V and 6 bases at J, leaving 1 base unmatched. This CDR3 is CAWSVQGAGELFF. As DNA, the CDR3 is TGTGCCTGGAGTGTGCAGGGGGCCGGGGAGCTGTTTTTT.

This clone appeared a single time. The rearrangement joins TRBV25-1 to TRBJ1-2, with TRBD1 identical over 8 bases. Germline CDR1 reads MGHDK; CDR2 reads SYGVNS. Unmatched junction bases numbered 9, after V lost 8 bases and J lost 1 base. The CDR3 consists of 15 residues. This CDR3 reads CASSYGTGLNYGYTF. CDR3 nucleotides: TGTGCCAGCTCTTATGGGACAGGACTTAACTATGGCTACACCTTC.

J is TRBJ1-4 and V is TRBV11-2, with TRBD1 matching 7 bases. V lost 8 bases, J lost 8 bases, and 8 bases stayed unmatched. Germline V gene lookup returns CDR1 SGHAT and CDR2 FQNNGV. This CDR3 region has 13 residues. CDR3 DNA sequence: TGTGCCAGCGCCCCCAGGGGGAGGGAAAAACTGTTTTTT. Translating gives CASAPRGREKLFF. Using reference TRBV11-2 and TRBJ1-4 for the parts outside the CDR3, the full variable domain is EAGVAQSPRYKIIEKRQSVAFWCNPISGHATLYWYQQILGQGPKLLIQFQNNGVVDDSQLPKDRFSAERLKGVDSTLKIQPAKLEDSAVYLCASAPRGREKLFFGSGTQLSVL.